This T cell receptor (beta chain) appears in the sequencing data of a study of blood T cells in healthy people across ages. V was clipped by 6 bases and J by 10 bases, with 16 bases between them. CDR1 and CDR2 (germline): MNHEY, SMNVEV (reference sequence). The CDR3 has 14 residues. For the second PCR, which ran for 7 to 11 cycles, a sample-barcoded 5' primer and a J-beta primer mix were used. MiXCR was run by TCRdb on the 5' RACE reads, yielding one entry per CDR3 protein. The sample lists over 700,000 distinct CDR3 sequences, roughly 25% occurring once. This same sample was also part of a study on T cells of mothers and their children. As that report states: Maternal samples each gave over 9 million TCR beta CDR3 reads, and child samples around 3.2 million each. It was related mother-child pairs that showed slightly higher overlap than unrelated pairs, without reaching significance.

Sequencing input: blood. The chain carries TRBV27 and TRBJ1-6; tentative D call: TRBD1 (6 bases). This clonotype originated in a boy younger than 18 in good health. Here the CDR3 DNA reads TGTGCCAGCAGCTACCCAGGGGAGGACTCACCCCTCCACTTT. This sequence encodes CASSYPGEDSPLHF.